The T cell receptor beta chain under discussion was sequenced for a study of blood T cell repertoires in COVID-19. For the study at large: Collection of acute and convalescent COVID-19 samples took place in the United States, Italy and Spain. PBMCs, B-cell-depleted T cells, or T cells provided the cDNA or gDNA that made up the material.

This CDR3 has 15 residues. V shed 6 bases and J shed 0 bases, with 13 bases lying between them. Looked up from germline, CDR1 is MNHEY and CDR2 is SVGAGI. Followed longitudinally, the Seattle patients had been enrolled during active infection. Authors' analysis steps: Amplification of reference gene primers provided the estimated nucleated cell counts. Sequencing was performed with immunoSEQ multiplex PCR; in TCRdb, only in-frame clones are kept and a portion is missing. V, J and clone size were drawn from that table, and D and trimming were deduced from the DNA. The sample carries 150,000 to 200,000 clones, 86% recorded once.

The material sequenced was peripheral blood. This TCR derives from a woman aged 55-70 years with COVID-19, enrolled during active disease. The rearrangement uses TRBV6-5 and TRBJ2-3; D remains ambiguous. CDR3 in DNA: TGTGCCAGCAGCCGCACCCAGACTAGCACAGATACGCAGTATTTT. Its protein product is CASSRTQTSTDTQYF.